Shown below are 27 T cell receptor beta chains from a single sample sequenced in a study of T-cell memory formation after mild COVID-19. MiXCR was run by TCRdb on the 5' RACE reads, yielding one entry per CDR3 protein. The sample has about 110,000 distinct CDR3 sequences; 18% are singletons. The sample comprised PBMCs or a T cell subset sorted from them (not recorded which). The receptors derive from a man between 18 and 29 years old who had mild COVID-19 (a few samples of this study predate the infection). Cell type and time point are not known.

This clonotype was seen only a few times. The chain is built from TRBV20-1 and TRBJ1-1; no reliable D call. Germline values: CDR1 DFQATT, CDR2 SNEGSKA (reference sequence). Trimming took 0 bases from V and 0 from J, leaving 5 bases between them. The CDR3 sequence is 13 residues long. CDR3 in amino acids: CSARESLNTEAFF. DNA of the CDR3: TGCAGTGCTAGAGAGAGCTTGAACACTGAAGCTTTCTTT.

This clonotype has only a few counts. J is TRBJ2-7 and V is TRBV5-6; possible D gene TRBD2, 7 bases. The ends were cut back, 3 bases at V and 3 bases at J, with 16 bases in the middle. This CDR3 contains 15 residues. Germline assignment: CDR1 SGHDT and CDR2 YYEEEE. For the CDR3, the DNA is TGTGCCAGCAGCTCCCCACGGGGGGCTGACTACGAGCAGTACTTC. Translation: CASSSPRGADYEQYF.

The rearrangement joins TRBV6-5 to TRBJ2-3, with 9 bases matching TRBD1. This CDR3 contains 16 residues. Germline assignment: CDR1 MNHEY and CDR2 SVGAGI. V lost 5 bases and J lost 4; bases outside the gene matches: 10. The CDR3 loop is CASSLTGTGSADTQYF. The CDR3, as DNA: TGTGCCAGCAGTCTCACCGGGACAGGGTCAGCAGATACGCAGTATTTT.

The chain couples TRBV5-1 to TRBJ2-3; the D gene is possibly TRBD1 (6 bases). The CDR3 covers 13 residues. Trimming removed 3 bases from V and 3 bases from J, with 8 bases in between. Looked up from germline, CDR1 is SGHRS and CDR2 is YFSETQ. CDR3 in amino acids: CASSWTATDTQYF. The CDR3 DNA follows: TGCGCCAGCAGCTGGACAGCAACAGATACGCAGTATTTT.

Worth noting for this clonotype: One end of the junction does not line up with germline, which may come from a read error. This chain joins TRBV5-5 and TRBJ1-5, with D maybe TRBD1 (6 bases). The CDR3 runs to 12 residues. Germline-derived CDR1 and CDR2 are SGHKS and YYEKEE (reference sequence). The CDR3 nucleotides read TGTGCCAGCAGCTTGGAGGGGGGAACTTGGAATTTT. Translated, it gives CASSLEGGTWNF.

This clonotype was found once. The CDR3 here is CASSLQIEETQYF. CDR3 DNA: TGTGCCAGCAGCTTACAGATTGAAGAGACCCAGTACTTC. The genes are TRBV11-2 and TRBJ2-5; D is unclear. The CDR3 is 13 residues long. Between the trimmed V and J ends, which lost 2 bases and 3 bases, there was a span of 7 bases. Germline assignment: CDR1 SGHAT and CDR2 FQNNGV.

The rearrangement links TRBV28 to TRBJ2-5; 8 nucleotides agree with TRBD1. There are 14 residues in the CDR3. Germline trimming cut 6 bases from V and 7 bases from J; bases unmatched to any gene: 10. Per germline, CDR1 MDHEN and CDR2 SYDVKM. The CDR3 DNA reads as TGTGCCAGCAGCCCAGGACAGGGTTGGGCGACCCAGTACTTC. Translating it yields CASSPGQGWATQYF.

This clonotype was recorded a few times. The rearrangement joins TRBV4-3 to TRBJ2-3, with no clear D. The V end was cut by 4 bases, the J end by 5 bases, with 10 bases between. This CDR3 region has 13 residues. Germline V CDR1 and CDR2: LGHNA, YSLEER. The chain's CDR3 is CASSPRWVDTQYF. The CDR3 DNA sequence: TGCGCCAGCAGCCCGCGGTGGGTAGATACGCAGTATTTT.

This clonotype has a count of ten or more. The chain uses TRBV6-5 and TRBJ2-7; D may correspond to TRBD1 or TRBD2 (5 bases each). Germline-derived CDR1 and CDR2 are MNHEY and SVGAGI. V was pared by 2 bases and J by 1 base, with 18 bases between. The CDR3 contains 17 residues. The CDR3 sequence is CASSYRGSGADSYEQYF. The CDR3 bases are TGTGCCAGCAGTTACCGGGGCAGTGGCGCTGATTCCTACGAGCAGTACTTC.

The chain is built from TRBV5-1 and TRBJ2-3; the match to TRBD2 covers 12 bases. Trimming cost V 7 bases and J 6 bases; bases outside gene matches: 3. The CDR3 has 13 amino acids. CDR1 is SGHRS, CDR2 YFSETQ, per germline. The CDR3 reads CASAGLAGDTQYF. The CDR3 region has the DNA TGCGCCAGCGCAGGACTAGCGGGGGATACGCAGTATTTT.

This chain uses TRBV6-6 with TRBJ2-6, with 11 bases aligning to TRBD2. CDR3 length: 16 residues. Trimming removed 6 bases from V and 3 bases from J; junction bases left unmatched: 4. Looked up from germline, CDR1 is MNHNY and CDR2 is SVGAGI (reference sequence). The CDR3: CASSRLAGFGANVLTF. In nucleotides, the CDR3 is TGTGCCAGCAGCCGACTAGCGGGGTTTGGGGCCAACGTCCTGACTTTC.

The chain uses TRBV11-2 and TRBJ2-7; D not resolved. Germline values: CDR1 SGHAT, CDR2 FQNNGV. This CDR3 spans 13 amino acids. Trimming took 5 bases from V and 3 from J, leaving 11 bases between them. This CDR3 is CASSRPPVYEQYV. CDR3 nucleotides: TGTGCCAGCAGCCGGCCCCCGGTCTACGAGCAGTACGTC.

The sample holds a few counts of this clonotype. The rearrangement uses TRBV4-3 and TRBJ2-7; the D gene is possibly TRBD1 (5 bases). This CDR3 is 14 amino acids long. Trimming pared 4 bases from V and 5 bases from J, leaving 15 bases between. Germline CDR1 is LGHNA and CDR2 is YSLEER. The CDR3 protein is CASSPNIQGNEQYF. As DNA, the CDR3 is TGCGCCAGCAGCCCCAACATCCAGGGAAACGAGCAGTACTTC.

This clonotype was recorded a few times. This chain links TRBV28 with TRBJ1-2, with 9 bases lining up with TRBD1. There are 14 residues in the CDR3. Trimming cost V 8 bases and J 8 bases; bases outside gene matches: 12. The germline V gene has CDR1 MDHEN and CDR2 SYDVKM. This chain's CDR3 is CASRDRDLSRGYTF. CDR3 DNA sequence: TGTGCCAGCCGGGACAGGGACCTATCAAGGGGCTACACCTTC.

The chain carries TRBV7-6 and TRBJ1-5, with 8 bases that match TRBD1. The CDR3 spans 14 residues. CDR1 and CDR2 from the germline V gene are SGHVS and FNYEAQ. Trimming took 6 bases from V and 7 from J; bases not matched to a gene: 8. This chain's CDR3 is CASSPDRESQPQHF. CDR3 DNA sequence: TGTGCCAGCAGTCCGGACAGGGAGTCCCAGCCCCAGCATTTT.

This clonotype was recorded once. The rearrangement uses TRBV12-3 or TRBV12-4 and TRBJ1-2; possible D gene TRBD1, 5 bases. V was shortened by 5 bases and J by 6 bases, with 34 bases between the two germline ends. This CDR3 is built from 20 residues. The CDR3 DNA reads as TGTGCCAGCAGTCGTTACCCCCTGTATATGGCAGGGCCAATTAGCGATGGCTACACCTTC. This translates into CASSRYPLYMAGPISDGYTF.

The rearrangement links TRBV4-3 to TRBJ1-3, with D uncertain. V lost 3 bases to trimming and J lost 5 bases, with 11 bases between them. Germline loops: CDR1 LGHNA, CDR2 YSLEER. This CDR3 has 14 amino acids. CDR3 DNA: TGCGCCAGCAGCCACCCCCCGCCCCGAAACACCATATATTTT. It translates to CASSHPPPRNTIYF.

A few counts support this clonotype. The chain couples TRBV7-2 to TRBJ2-3; tentatively, D is TRBD1 or TRBD2 (6 bases each). The CDR3 runs 16 residues. Trimming removed 5 bases at V and 5 bases at J, with 20 bases between. CDR1 is SGHTA, CDR2 FQGNSA, per germline. CDR3 loop: CASSTGTSGVVDTQYF. In DNA, the CDR3 is TGTGCCAGCAGCACAGGGACTTCTGGGGTCGTAGATACGCAGTATTTT.

This chain joins TRBV24-1 and TRBJ2-5; maybe TRBD1 (5 bases). The germline V gene encodes CDR1 KGHDR and CDR2 SFDVKD. The CDR3 length is 13 residues. V shed 4 bases and J shed 12 bases, with 17 bases lying between them. CDR3 sequence reads: CATSDPRQPSEYF. CDR3 in DNA: TGTGCCACCAGTGACCCTCGACAGCCCTCGGAGTACTTC.

The chain couples TRBV9 to TRBJ2-5; D may be TRBD1 or TRBD2 (5 bases each). Germline V gives CDR1 SGDLS, CDR2 YYNGEE. V shed 3 bases and J shed 5 bases, with 14 bases lying between them. There are 14 residues in the CDR3. CDR3 DNA: TGTGCCAGCAGCGCCCGAGGGACGAGTGAGACCCAGTACTTC. Its protein is CASSARGTSETQYF.

This chain uses TRBV7-9 with TRBJ2-3, with no clear D. Trimming removed 5 bases from V and 6 bases from J, with 12 bases in between. Germline CDR1 reads SEHNR; CDR2 reads FQNEAQ (reference sequence). The CDR3 runs to 13 residues. CDR3 protein: CASSTLGSDTQYF. The CDR3 coding sequence is TGTGCCAGCAGCACCTTGGGGTCGGATACGCAGTATTTT.

This sequence joins TRBV5-1 and TRBJ1-1, with D hard to call. This CDR3 has 14 amino acids. Germline CDR1 reads SGHRS; CDR2 reads YFSETQ. Trimming took 4 bases from V and 0 from J, leaving 10 bases between them. CDR3 bases: TGCGCCAGCAGCCCCGGGAACCTGAACACTGAAGCTTTCTTT. It encodes CASSPGNLNTEAFF.

The chain uses TRBV5-5 and TRBJ2-7, with 7 bases that match TRBD1. V was clipped by 4 bases and J by 5 bases; unmatched bases: 15. The CDR3 contains 16 residues. Germline lookup yields CDR1 SGHKS and CDR2 YYEKEE (reference sequence). CDR3 region: CASSLGQARVKDEQYV. CDR3 nucleotides: TGTGCCAGCAGCCTCGGACAGGCTAGGGTAAAAGACGAGCAGTACGTC.

The DNA for the CDR3 is TGCAGTGCAATCGCGGGGCAGGGCTCCTACAATGAGCAGTTCTTC. It yields the protein CSAIAGQGSYNEQFF. The chain has TRBV20-1 and TRBJ2-1; a weak D match, TRBD2 (6 bases). The ends were cut back, 6 bases at V and 0 bases at J, with 15 bases in the middle. This CDR3 is 15 amino acids long. From germline, CDR1 is DFQATT and CDR2 SNEGSKA (reference sequence).

The chain uses TRBV9 and TRBJ1-3; D is unresolved. The V end was cut by 0 bases, the J end by 0 bases, with 13 bases between. CDR1 and CDR2 (germline): SGDLS, YYNGEE. The CDR3 totals 17 residues. For the CDR3, the DNA is TGTGCCAGCAGCGTAGAGGCAGGCAAGAGCTCTGGAAACACCATATATTTT. It codes for CASSVEAGKSSGNTIYF.

This clonotype was recorded a few times. This sequence joins TRBV19 and TRBJ1-2; no clear D. The germline V gene encodes CDR1 LNHDA and CDR2 SQIVND (reference sequence). V lost 5 bases to trimming and J lost 3 bases, with 7 bases between them. This CDR3 region has 12 residues. CDR3: CASSPEDYGYTF. DNA for the CDR3: TGTGCCAGTAGTCCGGAAGACTATGGCTACACCTTC.

This clonotype was seen more than once but under ten times. This rearrangement joins TRBV3-1 to TRBJ2-5; 8 bases are a match to TRBD2. The CDR3 consists of 13 residues. Germline assignment: CDR1 LGHDT and CDR2 YNNKEL (reference sequence). J was trimmed by 1 base and V by 7 bases; bases with no gene match: 2. CDR3 nucleotide sequence: TGTGCCAGCACCAGCGGGAGCCAAGAGACCCAGTACTTC. Translated: CASTSGSQETQYF.